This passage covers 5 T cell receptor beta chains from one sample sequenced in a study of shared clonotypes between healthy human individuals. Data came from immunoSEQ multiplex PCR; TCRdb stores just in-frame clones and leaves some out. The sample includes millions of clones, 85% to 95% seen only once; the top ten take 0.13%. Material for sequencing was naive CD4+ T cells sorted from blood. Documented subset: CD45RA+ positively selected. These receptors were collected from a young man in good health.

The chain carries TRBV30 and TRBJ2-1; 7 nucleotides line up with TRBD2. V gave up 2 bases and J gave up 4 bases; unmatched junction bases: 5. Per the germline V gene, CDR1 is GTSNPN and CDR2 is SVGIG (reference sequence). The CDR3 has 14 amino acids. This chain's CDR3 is CAWSLGGVYNEQFF. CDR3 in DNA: TGTGCCTGGAGTTTGGGGGGGGTTTACAATGAGCAGTTCTTC.

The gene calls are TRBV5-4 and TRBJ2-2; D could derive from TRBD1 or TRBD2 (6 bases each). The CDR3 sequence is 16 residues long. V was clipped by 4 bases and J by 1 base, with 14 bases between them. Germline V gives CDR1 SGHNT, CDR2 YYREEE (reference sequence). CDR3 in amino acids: CASSPGGTKNTGELFF. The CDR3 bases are TGTGCCAGCAGCCCTGGGGGGACAAAGAACACCGGGGAGCTGTTTTTT.

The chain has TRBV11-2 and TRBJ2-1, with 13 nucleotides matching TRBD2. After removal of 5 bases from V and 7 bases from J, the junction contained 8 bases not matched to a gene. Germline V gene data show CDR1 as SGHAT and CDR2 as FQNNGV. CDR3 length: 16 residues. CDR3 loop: CASSLVWGLAGNEQFF. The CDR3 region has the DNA TGTGCCAGCAGCCTAGTGTGGGGACTAGCGGGAAATGAGCAGTTCTTC.

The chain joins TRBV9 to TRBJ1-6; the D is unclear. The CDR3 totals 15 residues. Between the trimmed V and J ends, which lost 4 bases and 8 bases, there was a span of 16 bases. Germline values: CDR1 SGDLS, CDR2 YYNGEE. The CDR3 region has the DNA TGTGCCAGCAGCTCCGATTCGGACGCCTATTCACCCCTCCACTTT. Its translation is CASSSDSDAYSPLHF.

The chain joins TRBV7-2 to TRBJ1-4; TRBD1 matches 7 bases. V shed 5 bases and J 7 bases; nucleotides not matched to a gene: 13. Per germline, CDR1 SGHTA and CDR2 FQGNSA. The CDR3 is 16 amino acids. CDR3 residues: CASSHTSTGRAEKLFF. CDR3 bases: TGTGCCAGCAGCCACACCTCGACAGGGCGAGCTGAAAAACTGTTTTTT.